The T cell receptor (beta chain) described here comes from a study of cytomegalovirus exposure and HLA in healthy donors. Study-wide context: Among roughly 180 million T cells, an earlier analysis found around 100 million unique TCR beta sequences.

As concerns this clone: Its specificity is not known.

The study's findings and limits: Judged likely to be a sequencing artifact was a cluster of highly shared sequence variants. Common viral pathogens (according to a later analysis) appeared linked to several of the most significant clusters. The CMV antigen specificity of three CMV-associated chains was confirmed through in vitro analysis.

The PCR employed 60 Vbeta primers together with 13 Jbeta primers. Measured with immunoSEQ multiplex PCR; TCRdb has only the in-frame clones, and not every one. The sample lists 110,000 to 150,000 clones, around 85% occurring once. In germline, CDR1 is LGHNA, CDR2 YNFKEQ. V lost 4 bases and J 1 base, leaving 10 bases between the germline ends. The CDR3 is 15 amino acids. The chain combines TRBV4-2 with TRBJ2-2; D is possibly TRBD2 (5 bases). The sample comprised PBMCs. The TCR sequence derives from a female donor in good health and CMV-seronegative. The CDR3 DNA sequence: TGTGCCAGCAGCCCTCTGGGAGAGAACACCGGGGAGCTGTTTTTT. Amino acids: CASSPLGENTGELFF.